The source of this T cell receptor (beta chain) is a study of T cells in Graves' hyperthyroidism and ophthalmopathy. TCR beta CDR3 region amplification was performed from RNA transcripts. RT-PCR in the first round (using the HTBI primer set) targeted the TCR CDR3. TCRdb reprocessed the multiplex PCR reads with MiXCR, giving one entry per CDR3 protein. The table has hundreds of thousands of distinct CDR3 sequences, roughly 22% seen once. CDR1 and CDR2 from the germline V gene are SGHRS and YFSETQ. The CDR3 loop spans 15 amino acids. J gave up 5 bases and V 2 bases, and 6 bases lay outside the gene matches.

This receptor was taken from a woman in her seventies with Graves' ophthalmopathy. The rearrangement links TRBV5-1 to TRBJ2-3; TRBD2 matches at 9 bases. Material: blood. The chain's CDR3 is CASSFRSGSVDTQYF. CDR3 nucleotide sequence: TGCGCCAGCAGCTTCCGTAGCGGGAGTGTAGATACGCAGTATTTT.